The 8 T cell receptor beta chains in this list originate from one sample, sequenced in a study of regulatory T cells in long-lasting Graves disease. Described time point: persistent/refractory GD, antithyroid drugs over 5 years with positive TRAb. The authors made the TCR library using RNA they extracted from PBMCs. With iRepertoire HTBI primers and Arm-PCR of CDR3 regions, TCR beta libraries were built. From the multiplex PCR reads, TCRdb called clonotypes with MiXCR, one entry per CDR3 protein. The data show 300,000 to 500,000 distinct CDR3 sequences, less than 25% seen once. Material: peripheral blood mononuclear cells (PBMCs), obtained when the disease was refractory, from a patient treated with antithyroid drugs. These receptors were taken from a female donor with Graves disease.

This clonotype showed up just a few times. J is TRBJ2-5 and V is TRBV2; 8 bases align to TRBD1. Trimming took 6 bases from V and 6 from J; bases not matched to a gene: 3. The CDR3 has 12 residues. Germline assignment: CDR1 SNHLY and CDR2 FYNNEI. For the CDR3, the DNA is TGTGCCAGCAGAGACAGGGGAAAGACCCAGTACTTC. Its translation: CASRDRGKTQYF.

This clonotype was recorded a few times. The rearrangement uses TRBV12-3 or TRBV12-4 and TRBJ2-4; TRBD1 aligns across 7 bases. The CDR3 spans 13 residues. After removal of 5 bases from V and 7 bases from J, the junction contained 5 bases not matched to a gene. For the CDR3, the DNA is TGTGCCAGCAGTCGGGGACAGATGAACATTCAGTACTTC. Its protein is CASSRGQMNIQYF.

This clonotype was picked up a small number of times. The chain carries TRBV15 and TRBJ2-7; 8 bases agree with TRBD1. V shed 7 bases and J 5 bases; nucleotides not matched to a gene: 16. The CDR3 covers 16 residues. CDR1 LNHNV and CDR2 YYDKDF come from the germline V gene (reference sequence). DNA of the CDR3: TGTGCCACCACCCCAGGAGGGAACAGGGGGAAAGACGAGCAGTACTTC. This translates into CATTPGGNRGKDEQYF.

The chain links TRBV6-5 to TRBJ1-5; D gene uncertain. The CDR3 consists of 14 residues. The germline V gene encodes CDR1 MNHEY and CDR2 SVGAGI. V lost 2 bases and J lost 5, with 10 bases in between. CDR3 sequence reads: CASSYGGNYQPQHF. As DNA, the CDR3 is TGTGCCAGCAGTTACGGTGGGAACTATCAGCCCCAGCATTTT.

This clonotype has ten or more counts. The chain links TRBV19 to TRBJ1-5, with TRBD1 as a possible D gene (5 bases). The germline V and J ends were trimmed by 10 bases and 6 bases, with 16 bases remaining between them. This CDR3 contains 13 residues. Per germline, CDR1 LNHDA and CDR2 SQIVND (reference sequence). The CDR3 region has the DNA TGTGCCACCCAGGGTGTCGGGGGTCAGCCCCAGCATTTT. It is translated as CATQGVGGQPQHF.

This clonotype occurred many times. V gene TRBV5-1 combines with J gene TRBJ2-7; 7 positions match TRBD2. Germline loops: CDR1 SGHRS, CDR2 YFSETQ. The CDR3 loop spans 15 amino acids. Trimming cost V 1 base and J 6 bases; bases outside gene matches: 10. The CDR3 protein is CASSLIQSGAREQYF. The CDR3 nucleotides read TGCGCCAGCAGCTTGATACAAAGCGGGGCCCGCGAGCAGTACTTC.

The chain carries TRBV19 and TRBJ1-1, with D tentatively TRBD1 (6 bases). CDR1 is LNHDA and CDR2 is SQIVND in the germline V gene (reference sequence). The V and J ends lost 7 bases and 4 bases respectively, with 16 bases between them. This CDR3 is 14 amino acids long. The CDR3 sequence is CASKYIEGGTEAFF. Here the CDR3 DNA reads TGTGCCAGTAAGTATATTGAAGGGGGCACTGAAGCTTTCTTT.

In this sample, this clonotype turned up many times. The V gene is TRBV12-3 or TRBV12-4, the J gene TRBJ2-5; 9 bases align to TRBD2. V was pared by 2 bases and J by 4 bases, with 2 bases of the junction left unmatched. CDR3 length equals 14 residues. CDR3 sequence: CASSLIAGVETQYF. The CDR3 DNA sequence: TGTGCCAGCAGTTTAATAGCGGGAGTAGAGACCCAGTACTTC.